The entry below gives a single TCR beta chain sequence along with its context. From germline, CDR1 is GTSNPN and CDR2 SVGIG (reference sequence). Trimming took 1 base from V and 6 from J; bases not matched to a gene: 11. This CDR3 has 16 residues. The Seattle patients, enrolled during active infection, were followed longitudinally. Original processing notes: Reference gene primer amplification gave nucleated cell count estimates. Profiled with immunoSEQ multiplex PCR; TCRdb holds only in-frame clones, not every one. The D gene and trimming were derived from the DNA, and the V and J assignments and clone size from that table. Among some 150,000 clones, around four fifths were seen once, and the ten largest hold approximately 14%. The data were taken from a study of blood T cell repertoires in COVID-19. Study-level background: Samples representing acute and convalescent COVID-19 were sourced from the United States, Italy and Spain.

Sequencing was performed on peripheral blood. The clonotype originates from a woman in her 70s with COVID-19, enrolled during active disease. The chain couples TRBV30 to TRBJ2-3; TRBD1 matches at 9 bases. CDR3 sequence: CAWSGRDRVRGDTQYF. For the CDR3, the DNA is TGTGCCTGGAGTGGCCGGGACAGGGTTAGAGGGGATACGCAGTATTTT.